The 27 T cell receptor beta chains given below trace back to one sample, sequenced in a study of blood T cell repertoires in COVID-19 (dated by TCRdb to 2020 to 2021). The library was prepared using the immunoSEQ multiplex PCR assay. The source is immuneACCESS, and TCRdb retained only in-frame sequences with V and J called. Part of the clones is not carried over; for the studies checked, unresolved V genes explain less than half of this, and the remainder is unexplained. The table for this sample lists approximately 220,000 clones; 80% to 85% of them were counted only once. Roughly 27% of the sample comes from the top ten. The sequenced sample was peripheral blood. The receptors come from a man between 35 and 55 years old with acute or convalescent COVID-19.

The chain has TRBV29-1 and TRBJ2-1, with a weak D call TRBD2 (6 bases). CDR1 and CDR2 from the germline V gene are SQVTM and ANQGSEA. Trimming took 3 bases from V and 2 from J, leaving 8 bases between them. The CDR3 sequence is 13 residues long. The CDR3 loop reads CSVEASAYNEQFF. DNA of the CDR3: TGCAGCGTTGAGGCTAGCGCCTACAATGAGCAGTTCTTC.

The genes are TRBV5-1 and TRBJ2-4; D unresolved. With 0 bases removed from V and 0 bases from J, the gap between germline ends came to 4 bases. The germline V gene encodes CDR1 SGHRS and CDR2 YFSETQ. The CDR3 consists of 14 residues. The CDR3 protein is CASSLGLAKNIQYF. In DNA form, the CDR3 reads TGCGCCAGCAGCTTGGGTCTAGCCAAAAACATTCAGTACTTC.

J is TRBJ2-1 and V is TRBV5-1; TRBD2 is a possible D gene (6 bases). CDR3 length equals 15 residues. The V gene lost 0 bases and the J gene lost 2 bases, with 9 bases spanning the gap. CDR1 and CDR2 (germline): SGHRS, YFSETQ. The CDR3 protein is CASSLVGGAYNEQFF. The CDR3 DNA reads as TGCGCCAGCAGCTTGGTGGGCGGGGCCTACAATGAGCAGTTCTTC.

In nucleotides, the CDR3 is TGTGCCAGCAGTCCCCGGACAGAGAACACTGAAGCTTTCTTT. It codes for CASSPRTENTEAFF. The V call is TRBV2, the J call TRBJ1-1; a weak D match, TRBD1 (6 bases). The length of the CDR3 is 14 residues. Germline V CDR1 and CDR2: SNHLY, FYNNEI. V shed 5 bases and J shed 1 base, with 11 bases lying between them.

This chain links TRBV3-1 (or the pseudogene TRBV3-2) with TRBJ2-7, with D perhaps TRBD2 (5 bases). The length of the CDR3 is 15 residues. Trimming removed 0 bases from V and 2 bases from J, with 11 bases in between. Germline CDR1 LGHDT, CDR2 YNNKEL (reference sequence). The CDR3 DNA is TGTGCCAGCAGCCAAGATCTGGGAGCCACCTACGAGCAGTACTTC. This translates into CASSQDLGATYEQYF.

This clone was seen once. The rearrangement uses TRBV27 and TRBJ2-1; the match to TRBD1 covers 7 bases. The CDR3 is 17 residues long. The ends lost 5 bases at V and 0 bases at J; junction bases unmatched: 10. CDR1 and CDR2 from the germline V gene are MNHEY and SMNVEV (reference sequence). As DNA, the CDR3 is TGTGCCAGCAGTGGACGACTCTCAGGGGGCTCCTACAATGAGCAGTTCTTC. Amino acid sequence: CASSGRLSGGSYNEQFF.

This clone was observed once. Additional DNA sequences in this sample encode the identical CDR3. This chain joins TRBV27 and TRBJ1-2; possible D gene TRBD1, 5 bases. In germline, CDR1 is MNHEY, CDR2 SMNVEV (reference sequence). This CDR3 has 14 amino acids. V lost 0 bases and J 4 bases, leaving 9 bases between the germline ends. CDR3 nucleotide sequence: TGTGCCAGCAGTTTATCCGGTCAGGGCTATGGCTACACCTTC. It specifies CASSLSGQGYGYTF.

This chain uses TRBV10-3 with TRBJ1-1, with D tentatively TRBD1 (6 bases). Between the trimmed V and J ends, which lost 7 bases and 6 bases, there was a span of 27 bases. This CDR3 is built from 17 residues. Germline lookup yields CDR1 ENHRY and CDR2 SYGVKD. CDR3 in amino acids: CAIKRTVGRGPNPEAFF. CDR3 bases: TGTGCCATCAAACGTACGGTGGGCAGGGGACCTAATCCTGAAGCTTTCTTT.

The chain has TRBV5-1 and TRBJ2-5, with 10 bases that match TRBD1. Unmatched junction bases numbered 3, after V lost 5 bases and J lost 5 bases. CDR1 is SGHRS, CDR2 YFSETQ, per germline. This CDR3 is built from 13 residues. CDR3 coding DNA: TGCGCCAGCAGAACGACAGGGGGCGAGACCCAGTACTTC. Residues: CASRTTGGETQYF.

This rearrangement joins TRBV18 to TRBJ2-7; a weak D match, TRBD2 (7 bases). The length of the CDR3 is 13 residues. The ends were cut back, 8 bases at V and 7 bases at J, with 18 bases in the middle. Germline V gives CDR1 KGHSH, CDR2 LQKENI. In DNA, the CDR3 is TGTGCCAGCCGGGGGCTAGCGGCCGGTGAGCAGTACTTC. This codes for CASRGLAAGEQYF.

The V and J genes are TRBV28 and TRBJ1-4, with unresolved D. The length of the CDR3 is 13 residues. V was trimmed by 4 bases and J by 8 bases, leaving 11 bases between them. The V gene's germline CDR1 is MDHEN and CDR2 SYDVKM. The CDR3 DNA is TGTGCCAGCAGTTACATAGCCGGGGAAAAACTGTTTTTT. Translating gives CASSYIAGEKLFF.

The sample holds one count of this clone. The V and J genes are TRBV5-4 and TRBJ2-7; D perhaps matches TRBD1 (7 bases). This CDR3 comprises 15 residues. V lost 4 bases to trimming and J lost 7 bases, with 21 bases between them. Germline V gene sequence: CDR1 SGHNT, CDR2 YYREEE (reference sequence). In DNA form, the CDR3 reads TGTGCCAGCAGCCCATCAGGGGGGCACACGACGGAGCAGTACTTC. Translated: CASSPSGGHTTEQYF.

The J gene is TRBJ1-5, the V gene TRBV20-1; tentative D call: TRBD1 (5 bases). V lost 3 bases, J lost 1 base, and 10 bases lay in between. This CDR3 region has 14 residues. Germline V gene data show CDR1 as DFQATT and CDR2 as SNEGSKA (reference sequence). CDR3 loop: CSASVGASNQPQHF. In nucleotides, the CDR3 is TGCAGTGCTAGTGTAGGGGCGAGCAATCAGCCCCAGCATTTT.

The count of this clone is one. The CDR3 region has the DNA TGTGCCAGCAGCTCCTACACAGGGGACACCGGGGAGCTGTTTTTT. This codes for CASSSYTGDTGELFF. The chain couples TRBV11-2 to TRBJ2-2; 7 bases match TRBD1. The V gene's germline CDR1 is SGHAT and CDR2 FQNNGV. CDR3 length equals 15 residues. With 4 bases clipped from V and 3 bases from J, the junction kept 5 bases outside the gene matches.

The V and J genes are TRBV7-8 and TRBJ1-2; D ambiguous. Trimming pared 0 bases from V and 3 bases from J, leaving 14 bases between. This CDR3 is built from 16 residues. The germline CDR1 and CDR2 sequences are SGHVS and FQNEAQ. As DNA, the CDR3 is TGTGCCAGCAGCTTAGCTGCCCCCCCAGCGGACTATGGCTACACCTTC. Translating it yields CASSLAAPPADYGYTF.

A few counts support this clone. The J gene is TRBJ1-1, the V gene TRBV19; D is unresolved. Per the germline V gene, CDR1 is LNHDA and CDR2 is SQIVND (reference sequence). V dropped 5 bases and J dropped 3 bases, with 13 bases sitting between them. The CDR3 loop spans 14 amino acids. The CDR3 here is CASSLSPGDTEAFF. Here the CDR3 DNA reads TGTGCCAGTAGTCTCTCCCCGGGTGACACTGAAGCTTTCTTT.

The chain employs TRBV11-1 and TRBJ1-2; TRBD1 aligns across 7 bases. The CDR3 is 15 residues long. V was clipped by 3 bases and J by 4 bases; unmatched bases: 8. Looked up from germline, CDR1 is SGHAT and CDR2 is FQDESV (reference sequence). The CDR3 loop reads CASSFDRATPYGYTF. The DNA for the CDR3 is TGTGCCAGCAGCTTTGACAGGGCGACACCCTATGGCTACACCTTC.

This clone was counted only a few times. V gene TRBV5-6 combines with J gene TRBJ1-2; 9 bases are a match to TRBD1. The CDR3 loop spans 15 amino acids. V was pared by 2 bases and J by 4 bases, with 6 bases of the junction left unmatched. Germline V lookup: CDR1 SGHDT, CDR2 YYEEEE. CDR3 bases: TGTGCCAGCAGCTTTGGTCAGGGACAGGGCTATGGCTACACCTTC. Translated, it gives CASSFGQGQGYGYTF.

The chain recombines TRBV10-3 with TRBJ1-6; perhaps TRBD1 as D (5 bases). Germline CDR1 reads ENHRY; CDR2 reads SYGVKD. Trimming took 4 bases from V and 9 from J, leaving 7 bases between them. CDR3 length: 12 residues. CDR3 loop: CAISVGVSPLHF. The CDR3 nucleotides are TGTGCCATCAGTGTAGGGGTTTCACCCCTCCACTTT.

CDR3: CASSLHAGVNEQYF. The CDR3 coding sequence is TGTGCCAGCAGTTTACACGCAGGGGTTAACGAGCAGTACTTC. This rearrangement joins TRBV28 to TRBJ2-7, with TRBD1 as a possible D gene (6 bases). Trimming shortened V by 2 bases and J by 5 bases, and 13 bases separated the two germline ends. Germline-derived CDR1 and CDR2 are MDHEN and SYDVKM. The CDR3 consists of 14 residues.

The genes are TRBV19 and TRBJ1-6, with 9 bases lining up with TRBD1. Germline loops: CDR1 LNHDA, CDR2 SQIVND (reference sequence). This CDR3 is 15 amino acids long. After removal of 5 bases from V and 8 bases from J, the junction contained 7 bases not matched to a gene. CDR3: CASSPPDRGDSPLHF. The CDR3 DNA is TGTGCCAGTAGTCCGCCGGACAGGGGTGATTCACCCCTCCACTTT.

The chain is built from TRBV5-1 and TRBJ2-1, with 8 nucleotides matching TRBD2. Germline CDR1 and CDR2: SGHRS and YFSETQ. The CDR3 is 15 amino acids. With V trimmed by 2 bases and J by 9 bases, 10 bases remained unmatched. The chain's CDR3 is CASSLSSGGPSEQFF. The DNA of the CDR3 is TGCGCCAGCAGCTTATCCAGCGGGGGCCCCAGTGAGCAGTTCTTC.

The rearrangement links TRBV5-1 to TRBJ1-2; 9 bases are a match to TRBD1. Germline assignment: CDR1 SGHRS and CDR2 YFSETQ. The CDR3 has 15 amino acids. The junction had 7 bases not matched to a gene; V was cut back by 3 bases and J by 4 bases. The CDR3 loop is CASSSTGTGFYGYTF. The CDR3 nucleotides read TGCGCCAGCAGCTCCACCGGGACAGGGTTCTATGGCTACACCTTC.

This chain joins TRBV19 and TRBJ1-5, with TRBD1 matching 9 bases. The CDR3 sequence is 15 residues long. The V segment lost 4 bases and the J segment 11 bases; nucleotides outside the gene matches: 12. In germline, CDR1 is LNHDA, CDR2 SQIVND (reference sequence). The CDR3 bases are TGTGCCAGTAGTACCACCGGACAGGGGAAACTATCCCAGCATTTT. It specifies CASSTTGQGKLSQHF.

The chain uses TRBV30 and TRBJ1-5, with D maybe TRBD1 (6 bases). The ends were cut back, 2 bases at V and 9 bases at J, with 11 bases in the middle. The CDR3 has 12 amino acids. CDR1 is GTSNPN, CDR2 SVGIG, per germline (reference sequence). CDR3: CAWSSGDGPQHF. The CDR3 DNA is TGTGCCTGGAGTTCAGGGGACGGGCCCCAGCATTTT.

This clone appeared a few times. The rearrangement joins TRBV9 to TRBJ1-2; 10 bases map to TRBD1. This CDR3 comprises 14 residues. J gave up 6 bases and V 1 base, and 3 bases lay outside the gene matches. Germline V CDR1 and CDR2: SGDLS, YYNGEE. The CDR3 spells CASSVTGTGDGYTF. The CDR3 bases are TGTGCCAGCAGCGTAACCGGGACAGGGGATGGCTACACCTTC.

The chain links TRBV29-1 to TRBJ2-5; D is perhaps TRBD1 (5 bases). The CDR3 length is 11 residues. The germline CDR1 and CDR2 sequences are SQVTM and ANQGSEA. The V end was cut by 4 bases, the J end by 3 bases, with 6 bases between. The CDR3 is CSVVTEETQYF. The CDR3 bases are TGCAGCGTTGTGACAGAAGAGACCCAGTACTTC.